The text below deals with one T cell receptor beta chain. This sample is drawn from a study of blood T cell repertoires in COVID-19. Study at large: Acute-phase and convalescent COVID-19 samples originated in the United States, Italy and Spain.

As originally analysed: Estimation of nucleated cell counts was performed using reference gene primer amplification. The method was immunoSEQ multiplex PCR; TCRdb's version includes in-frame clones alone and lacks a portion of them. The DNA was the basis for D and trimming; V, J and clone size are from that table. Here the sample spans some 160,000 clones, approximately 90% being singletons. Sample: peripheral blood. The clonotype was recovered from a woman between 55 and 75 years old with active COVID-19.

CDR3 sequence: CASTIGTGEGYGYTF. The CDR3 bases are TGCGCCAGCACCATCGGGACAGGGGAGGGCTATGGCTACACCTTC. The chain combines TRBV5-1 with TRBJ1-2, with 10 bases that match TRBD1. CDR3 length: 15 amino acids. Germline V gene data show CDR1 as SGHRS and CDR2 as YFSETQ. Trimming took 6 bases from V and 4 from J; bases not matched to a gene: 9.